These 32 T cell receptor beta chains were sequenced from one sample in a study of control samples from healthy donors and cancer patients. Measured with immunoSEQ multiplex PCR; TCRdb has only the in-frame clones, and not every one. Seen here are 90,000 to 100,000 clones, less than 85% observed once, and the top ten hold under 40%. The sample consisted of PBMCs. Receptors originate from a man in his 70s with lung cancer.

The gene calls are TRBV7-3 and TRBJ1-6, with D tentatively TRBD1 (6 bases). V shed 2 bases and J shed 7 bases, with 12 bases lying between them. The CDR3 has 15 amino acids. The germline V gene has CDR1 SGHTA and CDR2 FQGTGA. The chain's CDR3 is CASSLGQGRNSPLHF. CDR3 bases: TGTGCCAGCAGCTTAGGGCAGGGGAGAAATTCACCCCTCCACTTT. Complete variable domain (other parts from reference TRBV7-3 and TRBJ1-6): GAGVSQTPSNKVTEKGKYVELRCDPISGHTALYWYRQSLGQGPEFLIYFQGTGAADDSGLPNDRFFAVRPEGSVSTLKIQRTERGDSAVYLCASSLGQGRNSPLHFGNGTRLTVT.

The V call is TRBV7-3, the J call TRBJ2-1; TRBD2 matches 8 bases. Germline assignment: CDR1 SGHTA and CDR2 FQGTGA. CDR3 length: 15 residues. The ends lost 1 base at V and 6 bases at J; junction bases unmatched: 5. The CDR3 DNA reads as TGTGCCAGCAGCTTAATCGGGGGGGCCTTCAATGAGCAGTTCTTC. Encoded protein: CASSLIGGAFNEQFF.

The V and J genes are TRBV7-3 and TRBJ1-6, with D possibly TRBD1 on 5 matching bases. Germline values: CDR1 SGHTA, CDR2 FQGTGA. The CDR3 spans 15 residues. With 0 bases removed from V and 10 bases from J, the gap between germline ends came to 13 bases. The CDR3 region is CASSLTGARGSPLHF. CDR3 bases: TGTGCCAGCAGCTTAACAGGGGCTAGAGGGTCACCCCTCCACTTT. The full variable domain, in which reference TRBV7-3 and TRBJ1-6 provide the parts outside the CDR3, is GAGVSQTPSNKVTEKGKYVELRCDPISGHTALYWYRQSLGQGPEFLIYFQGTGAADDSGLPNDRFFAVRPEGSVSTLKIQRTERGDSAVYLCASSLTGARGSPLHFGNGTRLTVT.

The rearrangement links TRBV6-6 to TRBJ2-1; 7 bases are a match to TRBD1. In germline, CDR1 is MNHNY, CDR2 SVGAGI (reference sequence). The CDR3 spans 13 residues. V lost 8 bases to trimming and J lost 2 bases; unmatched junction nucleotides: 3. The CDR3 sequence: CASGTGAYNEQFF. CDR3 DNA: TGTGCCAGCGGCACAGGGGCCTACAATGAGCAGTTCTTC.

The CDR3 protein is CASSQIPGGGANSGANVLTF. The CDR3 DNA follows: TGCGCCAGCAGCCAAATTCCCGGCGGAGGGGCAAACTCTGGGGCCAACGTCCTGACTTTC. The chain links TRBV4-1 to TRBJ2-6; D perhaps matches TRBD2 (6 bases). Trimming pared 2 bases from V and 0 bases from J, leaving 20 bases between. The CDR3 loop spans 20 amino acids. Germline V CDR1 and CDR2: MGHRA, YSYEKL.

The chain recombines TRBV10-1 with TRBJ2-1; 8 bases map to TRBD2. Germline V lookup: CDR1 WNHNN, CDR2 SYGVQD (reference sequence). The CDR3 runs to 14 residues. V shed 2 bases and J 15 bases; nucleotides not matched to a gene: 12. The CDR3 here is CASSESTSGPPGFF. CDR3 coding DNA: TGCGCCAGCAGTGAGAGCACTAGCGGTCCCCCCGGGTTCTTC.

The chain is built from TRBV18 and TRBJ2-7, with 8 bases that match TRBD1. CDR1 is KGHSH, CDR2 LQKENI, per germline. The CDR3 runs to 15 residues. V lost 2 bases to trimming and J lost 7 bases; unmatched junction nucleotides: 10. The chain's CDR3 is CASSPGDRSFGEQYF. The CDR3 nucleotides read TGTGCCAGCTCACCAGGGGACAGGTCTTTTGGAGAGCAGTACTTC.

CDR3 region: CASEAGNSNQPQHF. In DNA, the CDR3 is TGTGCCAGTGAGGCGGGAAATAGCAATCAGCCCCAGCATTTT. The V call is TRBV2, the J call TRBJ1-5; D not certain. Germline CDR1 reads SNHLY; CDR2 reads FYNNEI. This CDR3 is built from 14 residues. Trimming took 9 bases from V and 0 from J, leaving 12 bases between them.

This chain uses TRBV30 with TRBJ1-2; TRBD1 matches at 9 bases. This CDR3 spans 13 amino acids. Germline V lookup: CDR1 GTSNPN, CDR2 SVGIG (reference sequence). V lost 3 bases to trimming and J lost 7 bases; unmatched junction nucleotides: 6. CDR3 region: CAWSLQGAAGYTF. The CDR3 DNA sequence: TGTGCCTGGAGCCTACAGGGGGCGGCTGGCTACACCTTC.

CDR3 sequence reads: CSADRGSTDTQYF. The CDR3 DNA is TGCAGCGCCGACAGGGGGAGCACAGATACGCAGTATTTT. The V gene is TRBV29-1, the J gene TRBJ2-3; 9 bases match TRBD1. Germline V gene sequence: CDR1 SQVTM, CDR2 ANQGSEA. The V segment lost 7 bases and the J segment 0 bases; nucleotides outside the gene matches: 2. The CDR3 contains 13 residues.

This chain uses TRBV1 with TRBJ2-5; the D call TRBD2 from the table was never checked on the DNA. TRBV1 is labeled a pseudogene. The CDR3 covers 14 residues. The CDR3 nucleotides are TGCACCAGCAGACCCCGACTTTCCACGGAGACCCAGTACTTC. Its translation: CTSRPRLSTETQYF.

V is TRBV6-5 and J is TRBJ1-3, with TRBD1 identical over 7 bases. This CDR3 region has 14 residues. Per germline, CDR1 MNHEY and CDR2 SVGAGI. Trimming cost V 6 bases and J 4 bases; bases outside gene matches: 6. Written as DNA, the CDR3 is TGTGCCAGCAGCCCGACAGGGCGAGGAAACACCATATATTTT. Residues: CASSPTGRGNTIYF.

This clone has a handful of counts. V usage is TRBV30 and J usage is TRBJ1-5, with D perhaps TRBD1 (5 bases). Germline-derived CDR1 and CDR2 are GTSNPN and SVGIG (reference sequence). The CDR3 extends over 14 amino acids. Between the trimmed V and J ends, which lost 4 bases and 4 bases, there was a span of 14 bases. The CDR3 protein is CAWKKGTGNQPQHF. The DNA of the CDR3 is TGTGCCTGGAAGAAAGGGACTGGAAATCAGCCCCAGCATTTT.

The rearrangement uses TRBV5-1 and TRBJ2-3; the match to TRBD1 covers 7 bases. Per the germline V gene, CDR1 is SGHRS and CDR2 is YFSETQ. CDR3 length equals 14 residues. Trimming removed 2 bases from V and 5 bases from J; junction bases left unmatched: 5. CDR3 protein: CASSLGDRVDTQYF. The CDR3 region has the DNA TGCGCCAGCAGCTTAGGCGACAGGGTAGATACGCAGTATTTT.

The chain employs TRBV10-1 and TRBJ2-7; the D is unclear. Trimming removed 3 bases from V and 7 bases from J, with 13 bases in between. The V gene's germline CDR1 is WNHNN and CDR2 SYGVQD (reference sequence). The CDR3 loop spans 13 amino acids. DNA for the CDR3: TGCGCCAGCAGTGAAAATTGGTATGGGGAGCAGTACTTC. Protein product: CASSENWYGEQYF.

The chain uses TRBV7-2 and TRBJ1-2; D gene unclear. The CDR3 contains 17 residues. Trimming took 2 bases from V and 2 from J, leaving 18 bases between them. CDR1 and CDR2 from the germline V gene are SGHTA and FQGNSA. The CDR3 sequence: CASSLWEGVVRNYGYTF. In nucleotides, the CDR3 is TGTGCCAGCAGCTTATGGGAGGGAGTAGTGAGGAACTATGGCTACACCTTC.

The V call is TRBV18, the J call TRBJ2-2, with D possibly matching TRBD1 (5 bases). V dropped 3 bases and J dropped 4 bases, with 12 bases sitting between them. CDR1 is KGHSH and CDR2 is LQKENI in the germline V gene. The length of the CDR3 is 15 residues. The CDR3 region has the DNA TGTGCCAGCTCACCGAGGCAGGGTTCCACCGGGGAGCTGTTTTTT. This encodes CASSPRQGSTGELFF.

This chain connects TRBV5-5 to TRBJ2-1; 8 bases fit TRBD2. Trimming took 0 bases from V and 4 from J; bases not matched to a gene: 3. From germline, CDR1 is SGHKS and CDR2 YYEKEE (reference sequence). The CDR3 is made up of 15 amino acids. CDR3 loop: CASSLDAGGYNEQFF. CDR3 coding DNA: TGTGCCAGCAGCTTGGACGCGGGGGGATACAATGAGCAGTTCTTC. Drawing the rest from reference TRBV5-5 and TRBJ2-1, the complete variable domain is DAGVTQSPTHLIKTRGQQVTLRCSPISGHKSVSWYQQVLGQGPQFIFQYYEKEERGRGNFPDRFSARQFPNYSSELNVNALLLGDSALYLCASSLDAGGYNEQFFGPGTRLTVL.

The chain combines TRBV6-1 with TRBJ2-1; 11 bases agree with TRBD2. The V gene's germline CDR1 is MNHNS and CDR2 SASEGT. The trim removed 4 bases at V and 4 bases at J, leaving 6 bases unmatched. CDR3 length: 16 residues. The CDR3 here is CASSVGTSGSYNEQFF. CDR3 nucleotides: TGTGCCAGCAGTGTCGGGACTAGCGGATCTTACAATGAGCAGTTCTTC.

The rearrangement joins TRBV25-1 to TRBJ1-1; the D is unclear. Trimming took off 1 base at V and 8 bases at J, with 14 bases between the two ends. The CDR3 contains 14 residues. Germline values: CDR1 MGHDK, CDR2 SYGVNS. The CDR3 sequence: CASSESGSQGEAFF. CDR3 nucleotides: TGTGCCAGCAGTGAATCGGGCAGCCAAGGCGAAGCTTTCTTT.

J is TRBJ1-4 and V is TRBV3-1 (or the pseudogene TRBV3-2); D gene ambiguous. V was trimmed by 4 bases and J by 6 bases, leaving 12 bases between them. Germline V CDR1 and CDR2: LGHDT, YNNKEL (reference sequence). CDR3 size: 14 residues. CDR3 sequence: CASSPEPRHEKLFF. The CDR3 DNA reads TGTGCCAGCAGCCCCGAGCCGAGGCATGAAAAACTGTTTTTT.

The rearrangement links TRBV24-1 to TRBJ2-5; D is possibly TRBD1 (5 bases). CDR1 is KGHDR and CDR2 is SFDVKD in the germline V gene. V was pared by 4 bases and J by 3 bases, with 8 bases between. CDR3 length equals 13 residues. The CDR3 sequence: CATSDIREETQYF. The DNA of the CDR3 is TGTGCCACCAGTGACATCAGGGAAGAGACCCAGTACTTC.

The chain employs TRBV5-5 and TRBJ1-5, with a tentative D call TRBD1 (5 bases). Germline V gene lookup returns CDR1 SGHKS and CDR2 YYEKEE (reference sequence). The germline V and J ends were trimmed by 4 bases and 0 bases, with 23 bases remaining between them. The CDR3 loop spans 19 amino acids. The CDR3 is CASSPRSSGTAYSNQPQHF. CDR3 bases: TGTGCCAGCAGCCCTCGGAGCTCCGGGACGGCTTATAGCAATCAGCCCCAGCATTTT. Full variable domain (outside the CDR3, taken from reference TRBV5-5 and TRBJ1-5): DAGVTQSPTHLIKTRGQQVTLRCSPISGHKSVSWYQQVLGQGPQFIFQYYEKEERGRGNFPDRFSARQFPNYSSELNVNALLLGDSALYLCASSPRSSGTAYSNQPQHFGDGTRLSIL.

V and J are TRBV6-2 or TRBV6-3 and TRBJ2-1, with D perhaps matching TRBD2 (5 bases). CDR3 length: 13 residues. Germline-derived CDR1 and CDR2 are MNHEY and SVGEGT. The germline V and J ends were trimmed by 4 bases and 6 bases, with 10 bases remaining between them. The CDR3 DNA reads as TGTGCCAGCAGTTTTAGCGAATCCAATGAGCAGTTCTTC. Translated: CASSFSESNEQFF.

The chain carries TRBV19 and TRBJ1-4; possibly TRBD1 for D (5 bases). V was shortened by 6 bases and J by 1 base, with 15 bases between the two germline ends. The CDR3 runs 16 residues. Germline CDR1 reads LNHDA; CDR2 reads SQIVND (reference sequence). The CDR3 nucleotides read TGTGCCAGTAGGCTCACCCCGGGACGAACTAATGAAAAACTGTTTTTT. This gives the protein CASRLTPGRTNEKLFF.

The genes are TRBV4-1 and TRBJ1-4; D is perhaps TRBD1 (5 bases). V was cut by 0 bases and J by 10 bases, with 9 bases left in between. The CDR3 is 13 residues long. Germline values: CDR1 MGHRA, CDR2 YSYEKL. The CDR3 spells CASSQDRQGKLFF. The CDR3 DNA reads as TGCGCCAGCAGCCAAGATAGGCAGGGAAAACTGTTTTTT.

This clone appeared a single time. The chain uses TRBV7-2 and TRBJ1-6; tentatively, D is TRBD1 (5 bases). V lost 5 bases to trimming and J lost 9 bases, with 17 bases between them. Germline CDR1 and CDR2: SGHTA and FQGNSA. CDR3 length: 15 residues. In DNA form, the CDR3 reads TGTGCCAGCAGCCCAGGGATTTATTCTGTTTCACCCCTCCACTTT. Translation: CASSPGIYSVSPLHF. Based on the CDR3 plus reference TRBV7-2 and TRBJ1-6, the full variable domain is GAGVSQSPSNKVTEKGKDVELRCDPISGHTALYWYRQSLGQGLEFLIYFQGNSAPDKSGLPSDRFSAERTGGSVSTLTIQRTQQEDSAVYLCASSPGIYSVSPLHFGNGTRLTVT.

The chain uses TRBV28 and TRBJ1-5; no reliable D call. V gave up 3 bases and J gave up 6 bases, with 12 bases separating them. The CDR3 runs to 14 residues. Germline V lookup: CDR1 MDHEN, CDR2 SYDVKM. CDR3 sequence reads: CASSFRSGVQPQHF. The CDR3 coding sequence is TGTGCCAGCAGTTTCCGCAGCGGGGTTCAGCCCCAGCATTTT.

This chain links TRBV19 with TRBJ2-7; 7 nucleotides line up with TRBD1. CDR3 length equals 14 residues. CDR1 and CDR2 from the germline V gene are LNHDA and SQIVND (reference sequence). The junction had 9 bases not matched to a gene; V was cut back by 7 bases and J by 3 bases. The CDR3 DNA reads TGTGCCAGTAATAAGGGTCAGGGGGACTACGAGCAGTACTTC. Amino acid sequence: CASNKGQGDYEQYF. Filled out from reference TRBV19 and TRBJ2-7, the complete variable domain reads DGGITQSPKYLFRKEGQNVTLSCEQNLNHDAMYWYRQDPGQGLRLIYYSQIVNDFQKGDIAEGYSVSREKKESFPLTVTSAQKNPTAFYLCASNKGQGDYEQYFGPGTRLTVT.

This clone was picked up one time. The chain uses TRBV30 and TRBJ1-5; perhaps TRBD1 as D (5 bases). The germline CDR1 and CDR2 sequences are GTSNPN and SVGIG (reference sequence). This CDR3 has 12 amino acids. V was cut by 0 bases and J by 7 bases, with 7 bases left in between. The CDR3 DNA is TGTGCCTGGAGTGTGGGGGGACAGCCCCAGCATTTT. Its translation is CAWSVGGQPQHF.

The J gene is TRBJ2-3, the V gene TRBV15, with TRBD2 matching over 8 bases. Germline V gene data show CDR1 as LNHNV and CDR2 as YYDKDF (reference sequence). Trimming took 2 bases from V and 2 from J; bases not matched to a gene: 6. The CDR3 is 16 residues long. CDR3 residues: CATSRSGGTLTDTQYF. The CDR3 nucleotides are TGTGCCACCAGCAGAAGCGGGGGTACCCTCACAGATACGCAGTATTTT.

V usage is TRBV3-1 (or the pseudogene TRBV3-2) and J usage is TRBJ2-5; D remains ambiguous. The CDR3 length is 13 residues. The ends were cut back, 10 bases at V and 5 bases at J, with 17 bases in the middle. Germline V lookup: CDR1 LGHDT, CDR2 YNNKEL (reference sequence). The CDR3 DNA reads TGTGCCACCGGCCCACTAACTCAGGAGACCCAGTACTTC. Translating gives CATGPLTQETQYF.